This entry lists 24 T cell receptor beta chains sequenced from one sample in a study of T cells in Graves' hyperthyroidism and ophthalmopathy (dated by TCRdb to the late 2010s). Library prep was done by multiplex PCR. Sequencing instrument: Illumina HiSeq 2000. TCR beta CDR3 regions were amplified from RNA transcripts. The first round of RT-PCR for the TCR CDR3 was performed with the HTBI primer set and the Qiagen OneStep RT-PCR kit. TCRdb passed the public sequencing reads through fastp at Q25 and MiXCR, retaining productive beta sequences. One record per CDR3 amino acid sequence lists the most common genes and DNA. The sample data list under 350,000 distinct CDR3 sequences, and roughly 21% of these were observed just once. Over 40% of the sample goes to the ten largest clones. The sequencing input was blood. All receptors come from a woman aged 45-65 years with Graves' hyperthyroidism.

This clonotype was seen at least ten times. The CDR3: CASSSPGRGYNEQFF. The DNA for the CDR3 is TGTGCCAGCAGCTCCCCAGGCAGGGGTTACAATGAGCAGTTCTTC. The chain recombines TRBV28 with TRBJ2-1; tentatively, D is TRBD1 (6 bases). V lost 6 bases to trimming and J lost 4 bases, with 16 bases between them. Germline lookup yields CDR1 MDHEN and CDR2 SYDVKM. This CDR3 is built from 15 residues.

This clonotype was recorded at least ten times. V usage is TRBV20-1 and J usage is TRBJ1-3; D not resolved. The germline gives CDR1 DFQATT, CDR2 SNEGSKA (reference sequence). V shed 3 bases and J shed 0 bases, with 9 bases lying between them. CDR3 length equals 14 residues. The CDR3, as DNA: TGCAGTGCTAGTCAGTTGGTCTCTGGAAACACCATATATTTT. Its translation: CSASQLVSGNTIYF.

This clonotype has just a few counts. The chain carries TRBV20-1 and TRBJ1-5; no reliable D call. Germline V gene data show CDR1 as DFQATT and CDR2 as SNEGSKA (reference sequence). Trimming left V 0 bases short and J 4 bases short, with 16 bases between. The CDR3 sequence is 16 residues long. CDR3 loop: CSARDRVGSGNQPQHF. The DNA for the CDR3 is TGCAGTGCTAGAGATCGGGTAGGGTCGGGGAATCAGCCCCAGCATTTT.

The genes are TRBV9 and TRBJ1-2; D perhaps matches TRBD1 (5 bases). The CDR3 sequence is 15 residues long. CDR1 is SGDLS, CDR2 YYNGEE, per germline. The V gene lost 1 base and the J gene lost 8 bases, with 18 bases spanning the gap. CDR3 sequence: CASSVSNSGMEGYTF. The DNA for the CDR3 is TGTGCCAGCAGCGTATCAAACTCAGGGATGGAAGGCTACACCTTC.

This clonotype was detected many times. The chain recombines TRBV20-1 with TRBJ2-1; 7 bases are shared with TRBD2. V lost 5 bases and J lost 0; bases outside the gene matches: 1. This CDR3 is built from 13 residues. Per germline, CDR1 DFQATT and CDR2 SNEGSKA (reference sequence). Here the CDR3 reads CSAGGSSYNEQFF. CDR3 bases: TGCAGTGCTGGCGGGAGCTCCTACAATGAGCAGTTCTTC.

This clonotype has more than one count but fewer than ten. The genes are TRBV27 and TRBJ2-4, with D possibly TRBD1 on 6 matching bases. This CDR3 is 16 amino acids long. V lost 3 bases to trimming and J lost 4 bases, with 16 bases between them. The germline CDR1 and CDR2 sequences are MNHEY and SMNVEV (reference sequence). CDR3 in amino acids: CASSFIYRDTKNIQYF. In DNA, the CDR3 is TGTGCCAGCAGTTTCATCTACCGGGACACAAAAAACATTCAGTACTTC.

This clonotype was detected many times. The chain employs TRBV7-8 and TRBJ1-4; TRBD1 aligns across 9 bases. The junction had 3 bases not matched to a gene; V was cut back by 2 bases and J by 8 bases. The CDR3 sequence is 14 residues long. The germline V gene encodes CDR1 SGHVS and CDR2 FQNEAQ. DNA for the CDR3: TGTGCCAGCAGCTTAAGGGACAGGGTCGAAAAACTGTTTTTT. Amino acids: CASSLRDRVEKLFF.

The table lists this clonotype with a count of one. V gene TRBV2 combines with J gene TRBJ1-2, with D possibly matching TRBD1 (5 bases). The ends were cut back, 4 bases at V and 7 bases at J, with 19 bases in the middle. The CDR3 consists of 15 residues. CDR1 and CDR2 from the germline V gene are SNHLY and FYNNEI. The CDR3 DNA reads TGTGCCAGCAGTGTAATCGGCGGGACCCCTTTTGGCTACACCTTC. This gives the protein CASSVIGGTPFGYTF.

The genes are TRBV6-9 and TRBJ1-5; perhaps TRBD1 as D (6 bases). Germline V gene data show CDR1 as MNHGY and CDR2 as SVAAGI. CDR3 length equals 17 residues. V dropped 5 bases and J dropped 6 bases, with 23 bases sitting between them. The CDR3: CASSNTQGGLQSQPQHF. The CDR3 nucleotides read TGTGCCAGCAGTAATACACAGGGAGGCCTACAAAGTCAGCCCCAGCATTTT.

The rearrangement links TRBV20-1 to TRBJ1-5; TRBD1 aligns across 10 bases. V lost 2 bases, J lost 4 bases, and 5 bases stayed unmatched. CDR3 size: 15 residues. In germline, CDR1 is DFQATT, CDR2 SNEGSKA (reference sequence). The CDR3 DNA reads TGCAGTGCTAGATCCGGGACAGGGGATAATCAGCCCCAGCATTTT. Its translation is CSARSGTGDNQPQHF.

V gene TRBV2 combines with J gene TRBJ2-7; 15 nucleotides match TRBD2. CDR1 SNHLY and CDR2 FYNNEI come from the germline V gene. V trimming: 8 bases; J trimming: 6 bases; junction bases outside the gene matches: 2. This CDR3 spans 13 amino acids. The CDR3 here is CASGTSGGREQYF. CDR3 nucleotide sequence: TGTGCCAGCGGGACTAGCGGGGGGCGCGAGCAGTACTTC.

This clonotype was seen at least ten times. The chain has TRBV5-1 and TRBJ1-5, with a tentative D call TRBD1 (5 bases). Trimming took 0 bases from V and 2 from J, leaving 12 bases between them. Looked up from germline, CDR1 is SGHRS and CDR2 is YFSETQ. The CDR3 sequence is 16 residues long. The chain's CDR3 is CASSLDGTLRNQPQHF. CDR3 bases: TGCGCCAGCAGCTTGGATGGGACGCTGCGCAATCAGCCCCAGCATTTT.

This clonotype was seen repeatedly, ten times or more. The chain recombines TRBV20-1 with TRBJ2-2, with D maybe TRBD2 (6 bases). Germline assignment: CDR1 DFQATT and CDR2 SNEGSKA (reference sequence). The V gene lost 1 base and the J gene lost 1 base, with 7 bases spanning the gap. This CDR3 has 14 residues. The CDR3 sequence: CSARGRGNTGELFF. CDR3 in DNA: TGCAGTGCTAGAGGGCGGGGGAACACCGGGGAGCTGTTTTTT.

This clonotype was observed many times. The rearrangement joins TRBV28 to TRBJ2-7; D is perhaps TRBD1 or TRBD2 (6 bases each). Germline V gene sequence: CDR1 MDHEN, CDR2 SYDVKM. V lost 2 bases and J lost 2, with 13 bases in between. This CDR3 has 15 amino acids. The CDR3 DNA sequence: TGTGCCAGCAGTTTAAGGGGGAGGATCCCCTACGAGCAGTACTTC. Its protein is CASSLRGRIPYEQYF.

At least ten counts were recorded for this clonotype. This chain connects TRBV7-9 to TRBJ1-1; perhaps TRBD1 as D (5 bases). V gave up 6 bases and J gave up 6 bases, with 11 bases separating them. The CDR3 is 12 residues long. Germline loops: CDR1 SEHNR, CDR2 FQNEAQ (reference sequence). In nucleotides, the CDR3 is TGTGCCAGCAGAGACATGGGGGCTGAAGCTTTCTTT. Translated, it gives CASRDMGAEAFF.

Worth noting for this clonotype: An end of the junction does not agree with germline; a read error may underlie this. The genes are TRBV7-7 and TRBJ2-2; the match to TRBD1 covers 8 bases. There are 17 residues in the CDR3. Per germline, CDR1 SSHAT and CDR2 FNYEAQ (reference sequence). The CDR3 protein is CASSLAEGQGNTGELFF. CDR3 nucleotides: TGTGCTAGCAGCTTAGCGGAAGGACAGGGAAACACCGGGGAGCTGTTTTTT.

The gene calls are TRBV12-3 or TRBV12-4 and TRBJ2-2, with D possibly TRBD2 on 6 matching bases. V gave up 5 bases and J gave up 1 base, with 14 bases separating them. The CDR3 runs to 16 residues. CDR3 sequence reads: CASSHLSGLNTGELFF. The CDR3 DNA reads as TGTGCCAGCAGTCACCTTAGCGGACTGAACACCGGGGAGCTGTTTTTT.

This clonotype was picked up many times. The gene calls are TRBV5-1 and TRBJ2-3; 11 bases fit TRBD2. Germline V gives CDR1 SGHRS, CDR2 YFSETQ. The CDR3 covers 16 residues. Unmatched junction bases numbered 5, after V lost 1 base and J lost 4 bases. The CDR3 DNA reads TGCGCCAGCAGCTTGCCTCTAGCGGGGGGCTCAGATACGCAGTATTTT. Its protein product is CASSLPLAGGSDTQYF.

This clonotype occurred a few times. The chain's CDR3 is CATSLLGLGETQYF. CDR3 bases: TGTGCCACCAGCCTCCTAGGGTTAGGGGAGACCCAGTACTTC. The V call is TRBV15, the J call TRBJ2-5; D uncertain. The CDR3 consists of 14 residues. Trimming shortened V by 5 bases and J by 5 bases, and 15 bases separated the two germline ends. The germline V gene has CDR1 LNHNV and CDR2 YYDKDF (reference sequence).

V and J are TRBV3-1 and TRBJ2-3; D gene ambiguous. Germline lookup yields CDR1 LGHDT and CDR2 YNNKEL (reference sequence). Trimming pared 0 bases from V and 0 bases from J, leaving 7 bases between. The CDR3 has 15 residues. CDR3 sequence: CASSQDTRSTDTQYF. The CDR3 DNA follows: TGTGCCAGCAGCCAAGATACGCGGAGCACAGATACGCAGTATTTT.

This clonotype appeared a few times. The chain couples TRBV19 to TRBJ2-1, with 13 bases aligning to TRBD2. The CDR3 sequence is 14 residues long. Germline V gene sequence: CDR1 LNHDA, CDR2 SQIVND (reference sequence). CDR3 bases: TGTGCGACCGGCCGGACTAGCGGGAGCAATGAGCAGTTCTTC. Translated, it gives CATGRTSGSNEQFF.

This clonotype was recorded a few times. V usage is TRBV7-8 and J usage is TRBJ2-3; D remains ambiguous. The CDR3 is 15 amino acids. CDR1 is SGHVS, CDR2 FQNEAQ, per germline. The ends were cut back, 5 bases at V and 2 bases at J, with 14 bases in the middle. The chain's CDR3 is CASSRALHFTDTQYF. The CDR3 DNA reads TGTGCCAGCAGCCGAGCACTACACTTCACAGATACGCAGTATTTT.

This clonotype was found many times. J is TRBJ2-7 and V is TRBV11-2, with D unresolved. Germline CDR1 SGHAT, CDR2 FQNNGV. CDR3 length equals 16 residues. Trimming removed 6 bases from V and 3 bases from J, with 21 bases in between. The CDR3 nucleotides read TGTGCCAGCAGGATTAACAGTCCCGGGTTCAACTACGAGCAGTACTTC. Amino acids: CASRINSPGFNYEQYF.

The chain recombines TRBV11-2 with TRBJ1-1; D perhaps matches TRBD1 (5 bases). V dropped 5 bases and J dropped 8 bases, with 21 bases sitting between them. The CDR3 spans 15 residues. Germline V gene data show CDR1 as SGHAT and CDR2 as FQNNGV. CDR3 sequence reads: CASSLGWQGAVEAFF. CDR3 DNA sequence: TGTGCCAGCAGCCTTGGTTGGCAGGGCGCGGTGGAAGCTTTCTTT.